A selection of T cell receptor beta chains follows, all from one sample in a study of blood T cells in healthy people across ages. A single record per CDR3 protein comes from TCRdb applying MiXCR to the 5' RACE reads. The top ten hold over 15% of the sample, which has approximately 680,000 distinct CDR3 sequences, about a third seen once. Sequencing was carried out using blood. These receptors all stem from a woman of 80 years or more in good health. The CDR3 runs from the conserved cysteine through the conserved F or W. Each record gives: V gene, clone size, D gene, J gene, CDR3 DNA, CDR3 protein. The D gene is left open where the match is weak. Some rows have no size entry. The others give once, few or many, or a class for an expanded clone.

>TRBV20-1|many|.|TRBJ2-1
TGCAGTTCCCCCTCAGGATTCTCCAATGAGCAGTTCTTC
CSSPSGFSNEQFF
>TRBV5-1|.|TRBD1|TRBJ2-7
TGCGCCAGCAGCTTGCTACAGGGGATCGAGCAGTACTTC
CASSLLQGIEQYF
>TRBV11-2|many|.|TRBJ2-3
TGTGCCAGCAGCTTCGACGGGACTTTTGGAGATACGCAGTATTTT
CASSFDGTFGDTQYF
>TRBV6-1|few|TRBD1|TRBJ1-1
TGTGCCCTGCGAACAGGGGAGGGAACTGAAGCTTTCTTT
CALRTGEGTEAFF
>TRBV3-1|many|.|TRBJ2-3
TGTGCCAGCAGCCAAGATGAGAGGGGGACGCAGTATTTT
CASSQDERGTQYF
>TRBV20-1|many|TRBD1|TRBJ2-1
TGCAGTGCTAGAAGGGCAGGGGGCTTAGGGAATGAGCAGTTCTTC
CSARRAGGLGNEQFF
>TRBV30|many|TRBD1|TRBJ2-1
TGTGCCTGGGGGGCCGAGGGGGCCTGGAATGAGCAGTTCTTC
CAWGAEGAWNEQFF
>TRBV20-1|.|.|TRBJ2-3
TGCAGTGCTAGCTACCCTACAGGGTTAGCAGATACGCAGTATTTT
CSASYPTGLADTQYF
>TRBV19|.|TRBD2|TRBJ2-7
TGTGCCAGTAGTAACGGACTAGTCCCCTACGAGCAGTACTTC
CASSNGLVPYEQYF
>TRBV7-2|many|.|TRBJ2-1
TGTGCCAGCAGCCCGAGGGGCGCTGAGCAGTTCTTC
CASSPRGAEQFF
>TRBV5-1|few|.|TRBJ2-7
TGCGCCAGCAGCTTGGTGACAGCCTACGAGCAGTACTTC
CASSLVTAYEQYF
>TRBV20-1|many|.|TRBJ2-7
TGCAGTGCCCAGAGCGTGACAGGTGGTTGGGACGAGCAGTACTTC
CSAQSVTGGWDEQYF
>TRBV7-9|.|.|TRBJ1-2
TGTGCCAGCAGCTTAGGGACATTAACTAACTATGGCTACACCTTC
CASSLGTLTNYGYTF